These 3 T cell receptor beta chains were all obtained from the same sample, sequenced in a study of control samples from healthy donors and cancer patients. Here immunoSEQ multiplex PCR was the method, and the copy in TCRdb shows in-frame clones only, minus some. The top ten hold roughly 2% of the sample, which has 100,000 to 150,000 clones, roughly 87% seen once. The sequenced material came from blood. These receptors were obtained from a man younger than 35 in good health.

This sequence joins TRBV7-2 and TRBJ1-5, with no clear D. Trimming cost V 5 bases and J 3 bases, with 8 bases left between them. The CDR3 extends over 13 amino acids. The germline V gene encodes CDR1 SGHTA and CDR2 FQGNSA. CDR3 sequence reads: CASSLWNNQPQHF. The CDR3 DNA is TGTGCCAGCAGCCTCTGGAACAATCAGCCCCAGCATTTT.

The genes are TRBV20-1 and TRBJ1-5; 9 nucleotides line up with TRBD1. This CDR3 is 13 amino acids long. Germline V gene lookup returns CDR1 DFQATT and CDR2 SNEGSKA (reference sequence). V lost 3 bases to trimming and J lost 4 bases; unmatched junction nucleotides: 1. The CDR3 loop is CSASGTGNQPQHF. CDR3 bases: TGCAGTGCTAGTGGGACAGGGAATCAGCCCCAGCATTTT.

The chain is built from TRBV10-3 and TRBJ2-1; 8 bases agree with TRBD2. This CDR3 spans 13 amino acids. Germline V CDR1 and CDR2: ENHRY, SYGVKD. V trimming: 10 bases; J trimming: 4 bases; junction bases outside the gene matches: 6. As DNA, the CDR3 is TGTGCCAGCTCGGGACTAGATTACAATGAGCAGTTCTTC. Its protein product is CASSGLDYNEQFF.